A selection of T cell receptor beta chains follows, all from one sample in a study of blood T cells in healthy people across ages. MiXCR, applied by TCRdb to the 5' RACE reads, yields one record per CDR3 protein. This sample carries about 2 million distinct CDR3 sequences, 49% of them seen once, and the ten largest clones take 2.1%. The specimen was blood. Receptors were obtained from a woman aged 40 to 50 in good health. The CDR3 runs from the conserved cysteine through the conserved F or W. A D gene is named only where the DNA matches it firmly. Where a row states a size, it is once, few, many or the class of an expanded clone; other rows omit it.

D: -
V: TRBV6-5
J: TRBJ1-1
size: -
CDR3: CASSYGPAGWTEAFF
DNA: TGTGCCAGCAGTTACGGCCCGGCTGGATGGACTGAAGCTTTCTTT

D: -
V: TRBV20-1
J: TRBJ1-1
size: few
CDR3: CSARDPGAPTEAFF
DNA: TGCAGTGCTAGAGACCCGGGGGCGCCCACTGAAGCTTTCTTT

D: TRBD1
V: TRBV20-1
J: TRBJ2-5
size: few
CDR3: CSADALSQGAETQYF
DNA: TGCAGTGCCGACGCCCTATCACAGGGGGCTGAGACCCAGTACTTC

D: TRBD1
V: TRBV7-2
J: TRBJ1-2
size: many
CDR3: CASSTSGTGNYGYTF
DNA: TGTGCCAGCAGCACAAGCGGGACAGGGAACTATGGCTACACCTTC

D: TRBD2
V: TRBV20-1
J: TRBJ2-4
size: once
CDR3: CSARTPGGPKIDQYF
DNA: TGCAGTGCTAGGACACCGGGGGGGCCGAAAATTGATCAGTACTTC

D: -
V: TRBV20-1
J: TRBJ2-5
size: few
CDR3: CSARGLGQKQETQYF
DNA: TGCAGTGCTAGGGGACTGGGACAAAAACAAGAGACCCAGTACTTC

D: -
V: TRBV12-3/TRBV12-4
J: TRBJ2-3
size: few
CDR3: CASSASGHITDTQYF
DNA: TGTGCCAGCAGTGCTTCGGGACACATCACAGATACGCAGTATTTT

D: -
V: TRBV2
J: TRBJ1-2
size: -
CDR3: CASSGSYRVGGYTF
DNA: TGTGCCAGCAGTGGGTCATACAGGGTTGGTGGCTACACCTTC

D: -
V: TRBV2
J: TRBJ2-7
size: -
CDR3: CASSYERTDGYEQYF
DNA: TGTGCCAGCAGTTACGAACGGACAGATGGCTACGAGCAGTACTTC

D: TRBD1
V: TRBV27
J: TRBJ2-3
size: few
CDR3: CASRDRSSTDTQYF
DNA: TGTGCCAGTAGGGACAGATCTAGCACAGATACGCAGTATTTT

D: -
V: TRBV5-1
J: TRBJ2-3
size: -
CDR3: CASSLGTGAHTDTQYF
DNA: TGCGCCAGCAGCTTGGGGACGGGGGCCCACACAGATACGCAGTATTTT

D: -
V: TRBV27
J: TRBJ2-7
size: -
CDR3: CASSPEGGTYEQYF
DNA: TGTGCCAGCTCCCCCGAGGGGGGAACCTACGAGCAGTACTTC

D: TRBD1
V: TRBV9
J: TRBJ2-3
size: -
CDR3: CASSGDRDRPTDTQYF
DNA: TGTGCCAGCAGCGGAGACAGGGACCGACCCACAGATACGCAGTATTTT

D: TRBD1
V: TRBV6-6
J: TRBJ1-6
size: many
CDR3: CASSWGQRNSPLHF
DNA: TGTGCCAGCAGTTGGGGACAGAGAAATTCACCCCTCCACTTT

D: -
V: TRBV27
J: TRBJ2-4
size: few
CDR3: CASSLGGPLREEQYF
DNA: TGTGCCAGCAGTTTGGGGGGGCCCCTAAGGGAGGAGCAGTACTTC

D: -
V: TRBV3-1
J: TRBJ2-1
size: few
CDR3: CASSTRRSSYNEQFF
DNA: TGTGCCAGCAGCACCCGCCGGAGCTCCTACAATGAGCAGTTCTTC

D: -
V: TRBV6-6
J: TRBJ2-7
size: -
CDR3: CASSYTAGREQYF
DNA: TGTGCCAGCAGTTATACTGCCGGAAGGGAGCAGTACTTC

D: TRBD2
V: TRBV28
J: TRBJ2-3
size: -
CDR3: CASSSPGGKRDTQYF
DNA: TGTGCCAGCAGTTCCCCGGGGGGTAAGAGAGATACGCAGTATTTT

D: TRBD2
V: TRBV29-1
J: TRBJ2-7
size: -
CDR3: CSVGLAGGAEQYF
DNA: TGCAGCGTTGGCCTAGCGGGAGGGGCCGAGCAGTACTTC

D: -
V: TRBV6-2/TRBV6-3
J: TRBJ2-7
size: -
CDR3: CASSYTRQPYEQYF
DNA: TGTGCCAGCAGTTACACACGACAGCCTTACGAGCAGTACTTC

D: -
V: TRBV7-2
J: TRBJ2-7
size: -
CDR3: CASRILDYSYEQYF
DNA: TGTGCCAGCAGAATCCTGGACTACAGCTACGAGCAGTACTTC

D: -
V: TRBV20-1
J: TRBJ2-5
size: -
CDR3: CSAPPLSETQYF
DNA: TGCAGTGCTCCCCCCCTCAGCGAGACCCAGTACTTC

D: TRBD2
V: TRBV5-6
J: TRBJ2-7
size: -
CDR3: CASSLVLAGGLGVEQYF
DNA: TGTGCCAGCAGCTTGGTACTCGCGGGGGGGCTAGGTGTTGAGCAGTACTTC

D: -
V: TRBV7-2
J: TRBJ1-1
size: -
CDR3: CASSLEVWGTEAFF
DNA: TGTGCCAGCAGCTTAGAGGTCTGGGGCACTGAAGCTTTCTTT

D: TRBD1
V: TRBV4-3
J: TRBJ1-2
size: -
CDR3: CASSPGTAVGGYTF
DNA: TGCGCCAGCAGCCCCGGGACAGCCGTGGGTGGCTACACCTTC

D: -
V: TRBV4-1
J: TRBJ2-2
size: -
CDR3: CASSQVSNTGELFF
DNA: TGCGCCAGCAGCCAAGTATCGAACACCGGGGAGCTGTTTTTT

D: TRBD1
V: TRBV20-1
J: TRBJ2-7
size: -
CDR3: CSARDEDRGSSYEQYF
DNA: TGCAGTGCTAGAGATGAGGACAGGGGCAGCTCCTACGAGCAGTACTTC

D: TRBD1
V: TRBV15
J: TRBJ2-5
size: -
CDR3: CATSREGTGFGEQYF
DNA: TGTGCCACCAGCAGAGAGGGGACAGGATTTGGGGAGCAGTACTTC

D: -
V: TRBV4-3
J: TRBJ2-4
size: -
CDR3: CASSQEYKAAQAKNIQYF
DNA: TGCGCCAGCAGCCAAGAATATAAGGCGGCCCAAGCCAAAAACATTCAGTACTTC

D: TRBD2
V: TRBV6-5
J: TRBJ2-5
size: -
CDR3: CASSYGYSGGQETQYF
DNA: TGTGCCAGCAGTTACGGGTATAGCGGGGGACAAGAGACCCAGTACTTC

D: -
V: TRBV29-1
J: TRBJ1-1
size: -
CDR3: CSVTSSPEAFF
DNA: TGCAGCGTTACCTCCTCCCCTGAAGCTTTCTTT

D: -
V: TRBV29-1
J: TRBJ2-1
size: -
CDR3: CSVPGGYNEQFF
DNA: TGCAGCGTCCCCGGGGGCTACAATGAGCAGTTCTTC

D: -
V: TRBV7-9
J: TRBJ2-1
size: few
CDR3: CASGQGGSSYNEQFF
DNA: TGTGCCAGCGGCCAGGGGGGGAGCTCCTACAATGAGCAGTTCTTC

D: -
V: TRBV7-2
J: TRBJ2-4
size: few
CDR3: CASSAGPNDIQYF
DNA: TGTGCCAGCAGCGCGGGACCAAATGACATTCAGTACTTC

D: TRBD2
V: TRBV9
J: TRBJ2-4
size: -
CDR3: CASSAQSIAGGRHIQYF
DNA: TGTGCCAGCAGCGCCCAATCCATAGCGGGGGGGCGTCATATTCAGTACTTC

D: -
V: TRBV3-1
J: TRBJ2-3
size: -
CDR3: CASTGRKDTQYF
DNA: TGTGCCAGCACCGGCAGAAAAGATACGCAGTATTTT

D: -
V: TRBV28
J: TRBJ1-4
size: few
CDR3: CASSLGVEKLFF
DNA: TGTGCCAGCAGCTTAGGGGTGGAAAAACTGTTTTTT

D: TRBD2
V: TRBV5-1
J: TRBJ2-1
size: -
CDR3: CASRQGTSGDEQFF
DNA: TGCGCCAGCAGACAAGGGACTAGCGGTGATGAGCAGTTCTTC

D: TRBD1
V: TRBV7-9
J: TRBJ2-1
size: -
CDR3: CASSPRTGISYNEQFF
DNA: TGTGCCAGCAGCCCGCGGACAGGCATCTCCTACAATGAGCAGTTCTTC

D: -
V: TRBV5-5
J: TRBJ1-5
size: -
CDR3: CASSLRGLSNQPQHF
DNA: TGTGCCAGCAGCTTGAGGGGACTTAGCAATCAGCCCCAGCATTTT

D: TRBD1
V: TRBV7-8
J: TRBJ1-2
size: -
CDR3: CASSHDRGNGYTF
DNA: TGTGCCAGCAGCCATGACAGGGGTAACGGCTACACCTTC

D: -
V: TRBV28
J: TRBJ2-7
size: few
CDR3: CASRVGGSTYEQYF
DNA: TGTGCCAGCAGGGTCGGGGGATCCACCTACGAGCAGTACTTC

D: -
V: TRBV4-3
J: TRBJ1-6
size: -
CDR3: CASSAGPVYNSPLHF
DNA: TGCGCCAGCAGCGCGGGGCCCGTCTATAATTCACCCCTCCACTTT

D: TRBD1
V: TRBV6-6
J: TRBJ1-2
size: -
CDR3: CASSKQGDGYTF
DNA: TGTGCCAGCAGTAAACAGGGGGATGGCTACACCTTC

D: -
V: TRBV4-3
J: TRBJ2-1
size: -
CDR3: CASSQVGRVVNEQFF
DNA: TGCGCCAGCAGCCAAGTGGGCAGGGTGGTCAATGAGCAGTTCTTC

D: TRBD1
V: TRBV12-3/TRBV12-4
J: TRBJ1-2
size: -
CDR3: CASSKRGPGGYGYTF
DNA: TGTGCCAGCAGTAAAAGGGGGCCGGGCGGCTATGGCTACACCTTC

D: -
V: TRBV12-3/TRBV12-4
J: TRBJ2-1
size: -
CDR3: CASSFLKGNEQFF
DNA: TGTGCCAGCAGTTTTCTTAAGGGAAATGAGCAGTTCTTC

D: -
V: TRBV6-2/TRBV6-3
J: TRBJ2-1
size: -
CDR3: CASSYFFPGTNEQFF
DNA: TGTGCCAGCAGTTACTTTTTCCCCGGGACCAATGAGCAGTTCTTC

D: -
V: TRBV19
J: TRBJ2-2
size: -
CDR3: CASSIVGAGELFF
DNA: TGTGCCAGTAGTATAGTTGGCGCCGGGGAGCTGTTTTTT

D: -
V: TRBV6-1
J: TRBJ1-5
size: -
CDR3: CASSKTENRYSNQPQHF
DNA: TGTGCCAGCAGTAAAACTGAGAACAGATATAGCAATCAGCCCCAGCATTTT